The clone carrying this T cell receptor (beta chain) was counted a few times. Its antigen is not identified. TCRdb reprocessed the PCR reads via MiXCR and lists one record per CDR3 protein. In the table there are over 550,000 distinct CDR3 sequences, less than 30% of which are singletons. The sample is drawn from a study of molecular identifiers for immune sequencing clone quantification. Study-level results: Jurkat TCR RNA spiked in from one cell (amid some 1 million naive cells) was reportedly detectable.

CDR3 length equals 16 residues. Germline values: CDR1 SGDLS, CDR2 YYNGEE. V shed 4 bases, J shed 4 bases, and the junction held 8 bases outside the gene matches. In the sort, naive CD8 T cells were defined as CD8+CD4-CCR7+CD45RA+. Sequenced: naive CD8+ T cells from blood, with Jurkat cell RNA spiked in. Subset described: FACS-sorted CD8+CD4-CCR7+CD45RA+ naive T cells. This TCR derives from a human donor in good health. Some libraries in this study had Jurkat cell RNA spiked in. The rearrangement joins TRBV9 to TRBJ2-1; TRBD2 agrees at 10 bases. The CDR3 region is CASSPRLAGIYNEQFF. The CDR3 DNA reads TGTGCCAGCAGCCCGCGACTAGCGGGTATATACAATGAGCAGTTCTTC.